The 20 T cell receptor beta chains presented below share a single source sample, sequenced in a study of regulatory T cells in long-lasting Graves disease. Investigators prepared the TCR beta libraries by applying iRepertoire HTBI primers and Arm-PCR of CDR3 regions. TCRdb reprocessed the multiplex PCR reads with MiXCR, giving one entry per CDR3 protein. The table shows 650,000 to 700,000 distinct CDR3 sequences, with about 30% occurring only once. Noted time point: persistent/refractory GD, antithyroid drugs over 5 years with positive TRAb. PBMC-derived RNA was used for the TCR library. This sample comprised peripheral blood mononuclear cells (PBMCs), obtained when the disease was refractory, from a patient treated with antithyroid drugs. Source of these receptors: a female donor with Graves disease.

Here the CDR3 reads CAWTSGQGGNQPQHF. CDR3 DNA sequence: TGTGCCTGGACCTCGGGACAGGGGGGCAATCAGCCCCAGCATTTT. The gene calls are TRBV30 and TRBJ1-5; TRBD1 aligns across 11 bases. CDR3 size: 15 residues. The trim removed 4 bases at V and 2 bases at J, leaving 4 bases unmatched. Germline-derived CDR1 and CDR2 are GTSNPN and SVGIG (reference sequence). Complete variable domain (other parts from reference TRBV30 and TRBJ1-5): SQTIHQWPATLVQPVGSPLSLECTVEGTSNPNLYWYRQAAGRGLQLLFYSVGIGQISSEVPQNLSASRPQDRQFILSSKKLLLSDSGFYLCAWTSGQGGNQPQHFGDGTRLSIL.

As regards this clonotype: Mismatch with germline at one junction end may stem from a read error. V is TRBV12-3 or TRBV12-4 and J is TRBJ2-7; D uncertain. This CDR3 spans 12 amino acids. CDR3 in amino acids: CASSLAHHEQHF. The CDR3 bases are TGTGCCAGCAGTTTAGCGCATCACGAGCAGCACTTC.

The CDR3 nucleotides read TGCAGTGCTCGAGGAGGGGGGGGGACAAATCAGCCCCAGCATTTT. This codes for CSARGGGGTNQPQHF. The chain employs TRBV20-1 and TRBJ1-5; maybe TRBD1 (6 bases). This CDR3 is built from 15 residues. The V gene lost 5 bases and the J gene lost 4 bases, with 18 bases spanning the gap. Germline V gene sequence: CDR1 DFQATT, CDR2 SNEGSKA (reference sequence).

CDR3 amino acids: CASSRIDSQETQYF. In DNA form, the CDR3 reads TGCGCCAGCAGCCGGATCGACAGCCAAGAGACCCAGTACTTC. V gene TRBV4-1 combines with J gene TRBJ2-5; D may be TRBD1 (5 bases). The CDR3 loop spans 14 amino acids. V was clipped by 4 bases and J by 1 base, with 10 bases between them. Germline CDR1 MGHRA, CDR2 YSYEKL.

Here the CDR3 reads CASSELRLASEQYF. As DNA, the CDR3 is TGTGCCAGCAGTGAATTACGGCTAGCTAGCGAGCAGTACTTC. The chain carries TRBV6-2 or TRBV6-3 and TRBJ2-7, with D perhaps matching TRBD2 (5 bases). The CDR3 length is 14 residues. The V end was cut by 5 bases, the J end by 6 bases, with 17 bases between. Germline loops: CDR1 MNHEY, CDR2 SVGEGT.

This chain connects TRBV7-9 to TRBJ2-5; weak D call: TRBD1 (5 bases). The CDR3 consists of 14 residues. Trimming pared 3 bases from V and 4 bases from J, leaving 12 bases between. The germline CDR1 and CDR2 sequences are SEHNR and FQNEAQ (reference sequence). The CDR3 region is CASSFAGKAETQYF. CDR3 sequence (DNA): TGTGCCAGCAGCTTTGCAGGGAAGGCAGAGACCCAGTACTTC.

This clonotype appeared a few times. The CDR3 DNA reads as TGTGCCAGCAGTTTCCGTGGCGCTGAAGCTTTCTTT. It specifies CASSFRGAEAFF. This rearrangement joins TRBV28 to TRBJ1-1; D is uncertain. V was pared by 3 bases and J by 6 bases, with 8 bases between. Germline CDR1 is MDHEN and CDR2 is SYDVKM. This CDR3 is built from 12 residues.

The count of this clonotype is one. The chain has TRBV19 and TRBJ2-2, with TRBD1 as a possible D gene (5 bases). The CDR3 is 14 residues long. V lost 5 bases, J lost 0 bases, and 7 bases lay in between. The germline gives CDR1 LNHDA, CDR2 SQIVND (reference sequence). This CDR3 reads CASSYRPNTGELFF. The CDR3, as DNA: TGTGCCAGTAGTTACAGGCCGAACACCGGGGAGCTGTTTTTT.

The CDR3 DNA reads TGTGCCAGCAGCGCGGGACTTGAACTGAGATACGAGCAGTACTTC. It is translated as CASSAGLELRYEQYF. The chain couples TRBV9 to TRBJ2-7; D is possibly TRBD2 (6 bases). Germline values: CDR1 SGDLS, CDR2 YYNGEE. Trimming removed 3 bases at V and 4 bases at J, with 17 bases between. This CDR3 has 15 amino acids.

This chain joins TRBV3-1 and TRBJ1-2, with D possibly being TRBD1 (5 bases). Germline V CDR1 and CDR2: LGHDT, YNNKEL (reference sequence). The CDR3 is 11 residues long. V gave up 7 bases and J gave up 4 bases, with 7 bases separating them. The CDR3, as DNA: TGTGCCAGCAACCAGGGCTATGGCTACACCTTC. It is translated as CASNQGYGYTF.

The V and J genes are TRBV25-1 and TRBJ1-1, with 7 bases matching TRBD1. V was pared by 8 bases and J by 7 bases, with 10 bases of the junction left unmatched. Per germline, CDR1 MGHDK and CDR2 SYGVNS. The CDR3 loop spans 13 amino acids. The CDR3 sequence: CASLARGLGEAFF. In nucleotides, the CDR3 is TGTGCCAGCCTCGCGAGGGGGCTTGGTGAAGCTTTCTTT.

This clonotype was observed at least ten times. V gene TRBV27 combines with J gene TRBJ1-2; no definite D call. The germline V gene encodes CDR1 MNHEY and CDR2 SMNVEV (reference sequence). V lost 6 bases to trimming and J lost 0 bases, with 11 bases between them. The CDR3 covers 14 residues. As DNA, the CDR3 is TGTGCCAGCAGCTTGAGGGAAACTAACTATGGCTACACCTTC. Protein product: CASSLRETNYGYTF.

In its sample, this clonotype was seen many times. The V and J genes are TRBV28 and TRBJ1-3; D may be TRBD1 (6 bases). V lost 3 bases to trimming and J lost 7 bases, with 13 bases between them. This CDR3 has 14 residues. Germline V lookup: CDR1 MDHEN, CDR2 SYDVKM. CDR3 nucleotides: TGTGCCAGCAGTTTCCGGGGGCTCGACAACACCATATATTTT. Translated, it gives CASSFRGLDNTIYF.

The J gene is TRBJ1-2, the V gene TRBV3-1; D gene unclear. The CDR3 has 13 residues. Germline V gene data show CDR1 as LGHDT and CDR2 as YNNKEL (reference sequence). Deletions cut 7 bases from V and 4 bases from J, with 13 bases between. The CDR3 DNA reads TGTGCCAGCATAGGGTCCGGATCCTATGGCTACACCTTC. Translating gives CASIGSGSYGYTF.

This chain connects TRBV28 to TRBJ1-2; 8 bases are shared with TRBD1. V shed 7 bases, J shed 3 bases, and the junction held 16 bases outside the gene matches. CDR3 length equals 17 residues. Germline assignment: CDR1 MDHEN and CDR2 SYDVKM. DNA of the CDR3: TGTGCCAGCACCGTAGGGGGTTCGACAGGGGCACACTATGGCTACACCTTC. Translation: CASTVGGSTGAHYGYTF.

The CDR3 spells CASSFSADGTEAFF. DNA of the CDR3: TGTGCCAGCAGTTTCAGTGCGGATGGCACTGAAGCTTTCTTT. The chain is built from TRBV27 and TRBJ1-1; D gene uncertain. Germline lookup yields CDR1 MNHEY and CDR2 SMNVEV (reference sequence). The CDR3 runs 14 residues. The V end lost 3 bases, the J end lost 4 bases, and 12 bases lay between the germline ends.

The table lists this clonotype with many counts. The chain has TRBV11-2 and TRBJ1-1; no definite D call. The CDR3 has 12 residues. Looked up from germline, CDR1 is SGHAT and CDR2 is FQNNGV. Between the trimmed V and J ends, which lost 0 bases and 8 bases, there was a span of 7 bases. The CDR3 here is CASSLDISEAFF. The CDR3 bases are TGTGCCAGCAGCTTAGACATATCAGAAGCTTTCTTT.

The genes are TRBV11-2 and TRBJ2-1; 14 bases match TRBD2. Germline assignment: CDR1 SGHAT and CDR2 FQNNGV. There are 18 residues in the CDR3. J lost 7 bases, V lost 4 bases, and 12 bases had no gene match. CDR3 amino acids: CASSSIPGLAGVSNEQFF. DNA for the CDR3: TGTGCCAGCAGCTCAATACCGGGACTAGCGGGAGTTTCGAATGAGCAGTTCTTC.

This chain connects TRBV28 to TRBJ2-7; 8 bases are a match to TRBD2. The CDR3 has 15 residues. Germline lookup yields CDR1 MDHEN and CDR2 SYDVKM. V lost 5 bases and J lost 3; bases outside the gene matches: 9. The CDR3 loop is CASSKASGQDYEQYF. CDR3 in DNA: TGTGCCAGCAGTAAAGCTAGCGGGCAGGACTACGAGCAGTACTTC. The full variable domain, completed using reference TRBV28 and TRBJ2-7, is DVKVTQSSRYLVKRTGEKVFLECVQDMDHENMFWYRQDPGLGLRLIYFSYDVKMKEKGDIPEGYSVSREKKERFSLILESASTNQTSMYLCASSKASGQDYEQYFGPGTRLTVT.

This clonotype was recorded many times. The rearrangement joins TRBV27 to TRBJ2-5; the D is unclear. The CDR3 contains 13 residues. Germline CDR1 and CDR2: MNHEY and SMNVEV (reference sequence). Deletions cut 4 bases from V and 2 bases from J, with 8 bases between. CDR3 loop: CASSYQTQETQYF. CDR3 sequence (DNA): TGTGCCAGCAGTTACCAGACACAAGAGACCCAGTACTTC.